The present T cell receptor (beta chain) was sequenced within a study of T-cell reconstitution after alpha-beta-depleted transplantation in children. Germline CDR1 reads MNHEY; CDR2 reads SVGEGT. V shed 6 bases and J shed 1 base, with 10 bases lying between them. The CDR3 totals 14 residues. The authors prepared the TCRbeta library with unique molecular identifiers. In TCRdb, the PCR reads were re-called with MiXCR into one record per CDR3 protein. The profile shows about 500,000 distinct CDR3 sequences, about 33% of them singletons. This clonotype was seen a few times. The chain uses TRBV6-2 or TRBV6-3 and TRBJ1-5; D unclear. The material sequenced was PBMCs from the stem cell graft donor, taken from the stem cell graft. The receptor was derived from a human donor who donated a stem cell graft to a child with aplastic anemia. The CDR3 region has the DNA TGTGCCAGCAGCCGCACTCTGAGCAATCAGCCCCAGCATTTT. It translates to CASSRTLSNQPQHF.